These 3 T cell receptor beta chains came from one sample sequenced in a study of cytomegalovirus exposure and HLA in healthy donors. A multiplex PCR was run with 60 Vbeta primers and 13 Jbeta primers. Measured with immunoSEQ multiplex PCR; TCRdb has only the in-frame clones, and not every one. This table holds approximately 70,000 clones, roughly 67% found once. Sequencing used PBMCs. These receptors all stem from a man aged 35 to 55 in good health and CMV-seropositive.

The genes are TRBV5-1 and TRBJ2-7; maybe TRBD2 (6 bases). V dropped 5 bases and J dropped 4 bases, with 19 bases sitting between them. Germline V CDR1 and CDR2: SGHRS, YFSETQ. This CDR3 region has 15 residues. This CDR3 is CASRSHGGEGYEQYF. Written as DNA, the CDR3 is TGCGCCAGCAGATCCCATGGCGGGGAAGGGTACGAGCAGTACTTC.

The chain links TRBV25-1 to TRBJ2-1; TRBD2 might be the D (5 bases). The ends were cut back, 3 bases at V and 5 bases at J, with 11 bases in the middle. Germline CDR1 is MGHDK and CDR2 is SYGVNS. CDR3 length equals 14 residues. For the CDR3, the DNA is TGTGCCAGCAGTGATCCCCTAGCCAACAATGAGCAGTTCTTC. Its protein is CASSDPLANNEQFF.

The chain uses TRBV5-1 and TRBJ1-2, with D hard to call. Trimming took 4 bases from V and 2 from J, leaving 15 bases between them. CDR3 length: 15 residues. CDR1 and CDR2 from the germline V gene are SGHRS and YFSETQ. CDR3 sequence reads: CASSKRAGKNYGYTF. CDR3 in DNA: TGCGCCAGCAGCAAGAGGGCAGGAAAAAACTATGGCTACACCTTC.